This T cell receptor (beta chain) is drawn from a study of shared clonotypes between healthy human individuals. Study-level information: Per donor, three plates held CD4 naive cells, three held CD4 memory, two held CD8 naive and one held CD8 memory.

After removal of 5 bases from V and 7 bases from J, the junction contained 6 bases not matched to a gene. Germline loops: CDR1 LNHNV, CDR2 YYDKDF (reference sequence). CDR3 length equals 14 residues. TCRdb keeps only in-frame clones here, not all; method: immunoSEQ multiplex PCR. The sample has around 550,000 clones, 90% to 95% seen once; the top ten hold approximately 0.11%. Selected positively for CCR7 and CD45RO-negative, naive CD8 cells excluded terminally differentiated effector memory CD45RA+ cells. This chain joins TRBV15 and TRBJ2-4; 9 bases align to TRBD1. This clonotype was obtained from a woman aged 25 to 39 in good health. The material sequenced was naive CD8+ T cells sorted from blood. Here the CDR3 DNA reads TGTGCCACCAGCCCTCGGACAGGGGCGAACATTCAGTACTTC. It specifies CATSPRTGANIQYF.